The 22 T cell receptor beta chains given below trace back to one sample, sequenced in a study of T cell changes during pregnancy in multiple sclerosis. Assay: immunoSEQ multiplex PCR; the TCRdb copy retains only in-frame clones and omits some. The table has around 100,000 clones, roughly 90% seen once. The source was peripheral blood, collected after pregnancy. The receptor set was obtained from a female donor with multiple sclerosis, enrolled in a pregnancy study.

The chain is built from TRBV7-2 and TRBJ2-7; maybe TRBD1 (6 bases). CDR1 is SGHTA and CDR2 is FQGNSA in the germline V gene. The V end lost 3 bases, the J end lost 3 bases, and 12 bases lay between the germline ends. The CDR3 spans 14 residues. CDR3 sequence: CASSFSQGSYEQYF. The CDR3 DNA reads TGTGCCAGCAGCTTTTCTCAGGGGAGCTACGAGCAGTACTTC.

This rearrangement joins TRBV4-2 to TRBJ1-2, with a weak D call TRBD1 (5 bases). The CDR3 is 15 residues long. Germline-derived CDR1 and CDR2 are LGHNA and YNFKEQ. With 2 bases removed from V and 3 bases from J, the gap between germline ends came to 13 bases. The CDR3 protein is CASSQPDRDYYGYTF. CDR3 bases: TGTGCCAGCAGCCAACCAGACAGAGATTACTATGGCTACACCTTC.

The CDR3 DNA reads TGTGCCATCAGTGAAACCGCCGGGAACTATGGCTACACCTTC. Translation gives CAISETAGNYGYTF. The V gene is TRBV10-3, the J gene TRBJ1-2; D not certain. Trimming took 3 bases from V and 2 from J, leaving 10 bases between them. Looked up from germline, CDR1 is ENHRY and CDR2 is SYGVKD. The CDR3 has 14 amino acids.

Only one count was recorded for this clone. The chain uses TRBV11-3 and TRBJ2-2, with D tentatively TRBD1 (5 bases). The CDR3 covers 16 residues. CDR1 is SGHNT, CDR2 YENEEA, per germline. V dropped 1 base and J dropped 0 bases, with 9 bases sitting between them. In DNA, the CDR3 is TGTGCCAGCAGCTTAGTAGCAGGGTCGAACACCGGGGAGCTGTTTTTT. This encodes CASSLVAGSNTGELFF.

J is TRBJ1-1 and V is TRBV6-1, with unresolved D. V was trimmed by 11 bases and J by 1 base, leaving 14 bases between them. CDR3 length equals 13 residues. The germline CDR1 and CDR2 sequences are MNHNS and SASEGT. Here the CDR3 DNA reads TGTGCCGCAGGCTACGAAACGAACACTGAAGCTTTCTTT. This gives the protein CAAGYETNTEAFF.

The table lists this clone with a count of one. This sequence joins TRBV9 and TRBJ2-5; the D gene is possibly TRBD1 (6 bases). V was trimmed by 2 bases and J by 3 bases, leaving 11 bases between them. This CDR3 has 14 amino acids. Per germline, CDR1 SGDLS and CDR2 YYNGEE. The CDR3 DNA reads as TGTGCCAGCAGCGTTTGGGACACTAAAGAGACCCAGTACTTC. It is translated as CASSVWDTKETQYF.

This sequence joins TRBV5-1 and TRBJ2-1; no definite D call. The ends were cut back, 3 bases at V and 7 bases at J, with 8 bases in the middle. CDR3 length equals 12 residues. Germline V gene data show CDR1 as SGHRS and CDR2 as YFSETQ. CDR3 amino acids: CASSWQANEQFF. The CDR3 nucleotides read TGCGCCAGCAGCTGGCAGGCGAATGAGCAGTTCTTC.

The V gene is TRBV10-3, the J gene TRBJ1-6; TRBD1 is a possible D gene (6 bases). V lost 5 bases and J lost 8, with 16 bases in between. Germline V gives CDR1 ENHRY, CDR2 SYGVKD. CDR3 length: 15 residues. The CDR3 sequence is CAISPRGGADSPLHF. DNA for the CDR3: TGTGCCATCAGTCCCCGCGGGGGGGCCGATTCACCCCTCCACTTT.

V and J are TRBV5-1 and TRBJ1-1, with D perhaps matching TRBD1 (5 bases). V was cut by 6 bases and J by 8 bases, with 20 bases left in between. CDR3 size: 14 residues. The V gene's germline CDR1 is SGHRS and CDR2 YFSETQ. The DNA of the CDR3 is TGCGCCAGCACGGCGTTCACGGCTCGGGGGGAAGCTTTCTTT. This codes for CASTAFTARGEAFF.

This clone has more than one count but fewer than ten. The chain joins TRBV6-6 to TRBJ2-1, with 9 bases matching TRBD2. J gave up 5 bases and V 5 bases, and 4 bases lay outside the gene matches. Germline V gene lookup returns CDR1 MNHNY and CDR2 SVGAGI (reference sequence). The CDR3 totals 14 residues. In DNA form, the CDR3 reads TGTGCCAGCAGTAGATCTAGCGGGAACAATGAGCAGTTCTTC. Its translation is CASSRSSGNNEQFF.

This rearrangement joins TRBV19 to TRBJ1-1; D is perhaps TRBD1 (5 bases). V lost 3 bases and J lost 0, with 11 bases in between. The CDR3 sequence is 15 residues long. The germline CDR1 and CDR2 sequences are LNHDA and SQIVND (reference sequence). This CDR3 reads CASSIWGKLNTEAFF. The CDR3 nucleotides are TGTGCCAGTAGTATTTGGGGCAAGTTGAACACTGAAGCTTTCTTT.

The chain carries TRBV19 and TRBJ2-3, with 8 positions matching TRBD1. With V trimmed by 6 bases and J by 4 bases, 12 bases remained unmatched. Germline assignment: CDR1 LNHDA and CDR2 SQIVND (reference sequence). The CDR3 loop spans 16 amino acids. The CDR3 sequence: CASSTRQGKFSDTQYF. DNA for the CDR3: TGTGCCAGTAGCACGCGACAGGGGAAGTTCTCAGATACGCAGTATTTT.

This clone has a single count. V and J are TRBV5-4 and TRBJ1-1; 7 nucleotides align to TRBD1. The junction had 6 bases not matched to a gene; V was cut back by 0 bases and J by 7 bases. The CDR3 sequence is 14 residues long. From germline, CDR1 is SGHNT and CDR2 YYREEE (reference sequence). CDR3 region: CASSLEGGQDEAFF. In DNA, the CDR3 is TGTGCCAGCAGCTTGGAAGGGGGCCAGGATGAAGCTTTCTTT.

V is TRBV28 and J is TRBJ1-1; no definite D call. Deletions cut 4 bases from V and 9 bases from J, with 12 bases between. The germline V gene has CDR1 MDHEN and CDR2 SYDVKM. CDR3 size: 12 residues. The CDR3 DNA is TGTGCCAGCAGTTCACCACCGGGGAAAGCTTTCTTT. Translating gives CASSSPPGKAFF. Variable domain in full (rest from reference TRBV28 and TRBJ1-1): DVKVTQSSRYLVKRTGEKVFLECVQDMDHENMFWYRQDPGLGLRLIYFSYDVKMKEKGDIPEGYSVSREKKERFSLILESASTNQTSMYLCASSSPPGKAFFGQGTRLTVV.

V is TRBV7-2 and J is TRBJ1-2; the match to TRBD1 covers 7 bases. Germline loops: CDR1 SGHTA, CDR2 FQGNSA. This CDR3 contains 16 residues. J was trimmed by 2 bases and V by 5 bases; bases with no gene match: 11. CDR3: CASSPTRKTGNYGYTF. Here the CDR3 DNA reads TGTGCCAGCAGCCCGACCCGTAAGACAGGGAACTATGGCTACACCTTC.

The V gene is TRBV7-8, the J gene TRBJ1-1, with a weak D call TRBD1 (5 bases). The CDR3 spans 16 residues. V lost 6 bases and J 1 base, leaving 18 bases between the germline ends. Germline-derived CDR1 and CDR2 are SGHVS and FQNEAQ. The CDR3 sequence is CASRSDPGLTNTEAFF. In DNA, the CDR3 is TGTGCCAGCAGATCCGACCCGGGACTGACGAACACTGAAGCTTTCTTT.

As to this clone: The junction shows a germline mismatch at one end, possibly a read error. This chain links TRBV6-1 with TRBJ2-5; 7 nucleotides align to TRBD2. Germline V gene lookup returns CDR1 MNHNS and CDR2 SASEGT. This CDR3 is built from 15 residues. The CDR3: CASIEGGGTGGTQYF. The CDR3 coding sequence is TGTGCCAGCATTGAAGGTGGAGGAACGGGGGGGACCCAGTACTTC.

This clone was detected only once. The V gene is TRBV6-4, the J gene TRBJ2-3; 9 nucleotides line up with TRBD1. CDR1 MRHNA and CDR2 SNTAGT come from the germline V gene. V was clipped by 4 bases and J by 2 bases; unmatched bases: 4. The CDR3 has 15 amino acids. The CDR3 spells CASSGGTGTTDTQYF. The CDR3 bases are TGTGCCAGCAGTGGAGGGACAGGGACCACAGATACGCAGTATTTT.

V usage is TRBV7-2 and J usage is TRBJ2-7; D may be TRBD2 (7 bases). The germline gives CDR1 SGHTA, CDR2 FQGNSA. CDR3 size: 18 residues. The germline V and J ends were trimmed by 4 bases and 5 bases, with 27 bases remaining between them. DNA for the CDR3: TGTGCCAGCAGCTGGCCCGAAGTGGGGGGGCGAAGGGAAAACGAGCAGTACTTC. It yields the protein CASSWPEVGGRRENEQYF. The variable domain in full, completed from reference TRBV7-2 and TRBJ2-7, reads GAGVSQSPSNKVTEKGKDVELRCDPISGHTALYWYRQSLGQGLEFLIYFQGNSAPDKSGLPSDRFSAERTGGSVSTLTIQRTQQEDSAVYLCASSWPEVGGRRENEQYFGPGTRLTVT.

CDR3 region: CASSQEWHQPQHF. CDR3 coding DNA: TGCGCCAGCAGCCAAGAGTGGCATCAGCCCCAGCATTTT. The J gene is TRBJ1-5, the V gene TRBV4-3; D uncertain. The germline V and J ends were trimmed by 0 bases and 5 bases, with 5 bases remaining between them. This CDR3 has 13 amino acids. CDR1 LGHNA and CDR2 YSLEER come from the germline V gene.

J is TRBJ2-5 and V is TRBV11-3, with D possibly TRBD2 on 5 matching bases. CDR3 length: 14 residues. Germline V lookup: CDR1 SGHNT, CDR2 YENEEA. V lost 5 bases, J lost 2 bases, and 12 bases lay in between. As DNA, the CDR3 is TGTGCCAGCAGCACTCAACTAGAGCAAGAGACCCAGTACTTC. Amino acids: CASSTQLEQETQYF.

The rearrangement uses TRBV29-1 and TRBJ1-2; D unclear. The CDR3 covers 13 residues. Trimming took 2 bases from V and 4 from J, leaving 11 bases between them. Germline V gene lookup returns CDR1 SQVTM and CDR2 ANQGSEA. The CDR3: CSVERGNIYGYTF. The CDR3 nucleotides read TGCAGCGTTGAACGCGGAAACATCTATGGCTACACCTTC. The variable domain in full, with the rest retrieved from reference TRBV29-1 and TRBJ1-2, is SAVISQKPSRDICQRGTSLTIQCQVDSQVTMMFWYRQQPGQSLTLIATANQGSEATYESGFVIDKFPISRPNLTFSTLTVSNMSPEDSSIYLCSVERGNIYGYTFGSGTRLTVV.